This TCR beta chain appears in the sequencing data of a study of T-cell memory formation after mild COVID-19. Study-level information: Largely, the TCR clusters proved donor specific. General study findings and limits: In second-wave clones peaking day 37, SARS-CoV-2 specificity remained unconfirmed.

For this clonotype: The target antigen is unknown.

TCRdb independently ran MiXCR on the 5' RACE reads; one entry per CDR3 protein. The data show about 250,000 distinct CDR3 sequences, approximately 15% seen once. This sequence originates from an adult woman who had mild COVID-19 (a few samples of this study predate the infection). Cell type and time point are not known. The specimen was PBMCs or a T cell subset sorted from them (not recorded which).

The CDR3 DNA follows: TGTGCCAGCAGCTGGGGATGGATTTCTCGCAATGAGCAGTTCTTC. Its translation: CASSWGWISRNEQFF. V gene TRBV5-6 combines with J gene TRBJ2-1; no clear D. Trimming removed 3 bases at V and 6 bases at J, with 16 bases between. The CDR3 covers 15 residues. CDR1 SGHDT and CDR2 YYEEEE come from the germline V gene.